This T cell receptor (beta chain) was observed in a study of CD8+CD57+ T cells in acquired aplastic anemia. Across the study: The study obtained an average of 3.2 ug of DNA from sorted CD4+ and CD8+ cells. Healthy donor CD4+ cell samples had a mean of around 11 million reads. Study results and caveats: It was found that twenty-nine CD8+ CDR3 sequences were shared between patients and controls. A significant difference in CD8+ Simpson's diversity between patients and controls was not found.

About this clonotype: The antigen is undetermined.

Genomic DNA constituted the template upon which TCR beta VDJ and CDR3 profiling was performed. TCRdb passed the reads through MiXCR, listing each CDR3 protein once. The repertoire holds 150,000 or so distinct CDR3 sequences, with about 60% as singletons. The V and J ends lost 6 bases and 0 bases respectively, with 12 bases between them. Germline CDR1 is ENHRY and CDR2 is SYGVKD. The CDR3 spans 14 residues. The TCR originated in a human donor in good health. What was sequenced was sorted CD4+, CD8+, or CD8+CD57+ T cells (not recorded which) from PBMCs. This chain links TRBV10-3 with TRBJ2-7; D remains ambiguous. This CDR3 is CAIRYSSGSYEQYF. CDR3 sequence (DNA): TGTGCCATCAGGTACAGTTCCGGCTCCTACGAGCAGTACTTC.